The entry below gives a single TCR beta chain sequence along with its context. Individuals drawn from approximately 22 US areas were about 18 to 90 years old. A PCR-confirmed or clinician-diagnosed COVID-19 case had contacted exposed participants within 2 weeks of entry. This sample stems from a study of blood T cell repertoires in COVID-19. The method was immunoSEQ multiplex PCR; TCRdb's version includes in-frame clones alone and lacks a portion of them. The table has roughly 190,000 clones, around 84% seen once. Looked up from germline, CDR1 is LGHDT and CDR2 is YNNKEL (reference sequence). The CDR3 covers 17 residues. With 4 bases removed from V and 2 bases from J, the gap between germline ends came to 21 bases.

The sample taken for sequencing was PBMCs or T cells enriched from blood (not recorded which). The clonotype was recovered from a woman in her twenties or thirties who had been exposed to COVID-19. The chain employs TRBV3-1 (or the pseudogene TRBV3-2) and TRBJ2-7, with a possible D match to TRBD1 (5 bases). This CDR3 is CASSRHAGAAGTYEQYF. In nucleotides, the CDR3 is TGTGCCAGCAGCCGGCACGCTGGGGCCGCTGGAACCTACGAGCAGTACTTC.